These 17 T cell receptor beta chains came from one sample sequenced in a study of blood T cell repertoires in COVID-19 (TCRdb year 2020). To prepare the library, the immunoSEQ multiplex PCR assay was applied. Drawn from immuneACCESS, this table holds only the in-frame rearrangements with V and J called that TCRdb kept. Clones are partly lost; checked studies trace under half to an unresolved V gene and leave the rest unexplained. Counted in this sample were about 180,000 clones; 88% of them appeared once. The ten largest make up roughly 4.2% of the sample. Source material: peripheral blood. The receptors were gathered from a young woman with acute or convalescent COVID-19.

The V gene is TRBV7-6, the J gene TRBJ2-1; D is perhaps TRBD2 (6 bases). Trimming cost V 5 bases and J 5 bases, with 13 bases left between them. CDR3 length: 14 residues. Germline V gives CDR1 SGHVS, CDR2 FNYEAQ. For the CDR3, the DNA is TGTGCCAGCAGCCACGGGACTCCCAACAATGAGCAGTTCTTC. Its translation is CASSHGTPNNEQFF.

The chain couples TRBV7-9 to TRBJ1-6; 9 bases align to TRBD1. The CDR3 is made up of 15 amino acids. Per germline, CDR1 SEHNR and CDR2 FQNEAQ (reference sequence). The ends lost 5 bases at V and 7 bases at J; junction bases unmatched: 6. CDR3 region: CASSPQGQGNSPLHF. CDR3 nucleotide sequence: TGTGCCAGCAGCCCACAGGGACAGGGAAATTCACCCCTCCACTTT.

The rearrangement links TRBV2 to TRBJ2-7; the D gene is possibly TRBD2 (6 bases). The V gene's germline CDR1 is SNHLY and CDR2 FYNNEI. V shed 11 bases and J shed 2 bases, with 13 bases lying between them. The CDR3 runs to 12 residues. The CDR3 is CAGGKTPYEQYF. In DNA form, the CDR3 reads TGTGCCGGGGGGAAAACCCCCTACGAGCAGTACTTC.

The chain employs TRBV29-1 and TRBJ1-5, with D possibly matching TRBD1 (6 bases). The CDR3 runs to 13 residues. Trimming removed 4 bases from V and 5 bases from J, with 12 bases in between. Germline V lookup: CDR1 SQVTM, CDR2 ANQGSEA. The chain's CDR3 is CSVGQGRDQPQHF. The CDR3 DNA is TGCAGCGTTGGGCAGGGGAGGGATCAGCCCCAGCATTTT.

The chain is built from TRBV28 and TRBJ1-2, with D maybe TRBD1 (5 bases). Germline V gives CDR1 MDHEN, CDR2 SYDVKM. V was trimmed by 3 bases and J by 1 base, leaving 21 bases between them. The CDR3 extends over 18 amino acids. CDR3 protein: CASSFRLGQPNNNYGYTF. The DNA of the CDR3 is TGTGCCAGCAGTTTTAGGCTGGGGCAGCCCAACAATAACTATGGCTACACCTTC.

CDR3 in DNA: TGTGCCCTAAGCCCGGGATTGGTTCGGAGCACAGATACGCAGTATTTT. Protein product: CALSPGLVRSTDTQYF. This sequence joins TRBV21-1 and TRBJ2-3; the table's D call TRBD2 went unverified against the DNA. TRBV21-1 is designated a pseudogene. The CDR3 extends over 16 amino acids.

This chain joins TRBV3-1 (or the pseudogene TRBV3-2) and TRBJ1-3, with TRBD1 matching over 8 bases. The CDR3 spans 13 residues. CDR1 and CDR2 from the germline V gene are LGHDT and YNNKEL (reference sequence). V lost 6 bases to trimming and J lost 2 bases; unmatched junction nucleotides: 0. Here the CDR3 reads CASRQGAGNTIYF. The CDR3 DNA reads TGTGCCAGCAGACAGGGGGCTGGAAACACCATATATTTT.

The V gene is TRBV30, the J gene TRBJ1-1; D call uncertain. Trimming left V 2 bases short and J 1 base short, with 17 bases between. Germline loops: CDR1 GTSNPN, CDR2 SVGIG (reference sequence). This CDR3 is built from 16 residues. The chain's CDR3 is CAWSYVRQLGNTEAFF. The CDR3 nucleotides read TGTGCCTGGAGTTACGTCAGACAACTCGGGAACACTGAAGCTTTCTTT.

This clone was seen more than once but under ten times. V and J are TRBV28 and TRBJ1-2; TRBD1 is a possible D gene (6 bases). There are 13 residues in the CDR3. CDR1 is MDHEN and CDR2 is SYDVKM in the germline V gene. With 4 bases removed from V and 10 bases from J, the gap between germline ends came to 16 bases. CDR3 in DNA: TGTGCCAGCAGTTGGGTAACAGGGAATGACTACACCTTC. Translation gives CASSWVTGNDYTF.

The rearrangement links TRBV29-1 to TRBJ2-6; possibly TRBD2 for D (6 bases). Trimming removed 4 bases from V and 0 bases from J, with 13 bases in between. CDR1 SQVTM and CDR2 ANQGSEA come from the germline V gene. This CDR3 comprises 16 residues. In nucleotides, the CDR3 is TGCAGCGTTGTCGAGGGAGGTGCCTCTGGGGCCAACGTCCTGACTTTC. Translated: CSVVEGGASGANVLTF.

The rearrangement joins TRBV2 to TRBJ2-3, with 8 bases aligning to TRBD2. Germline assignment: CDR1 SNHLY and CDR2 FYNNEI. With V trimmed by 8 bases and J by 10 bases, 11 bases remained unmatched. This CDR3 comprises 13 residues. DNA of the CDR3: TGTGCCAGCGTTATTAGCGGGATGTCCTCGCAGTATTTT. This translates into CASVISGMSSQYF.

The gene calls are TRBV28 and TRBJ2-1; 11 bases are a match to TRBD2. The CDR3 extends over 14 amino acids. Germline-derived CDR1 and CDR2 are MDHEN and SYDVKM. Trimming cost V 5 bases and J 6 bases; bases outside gene matches: 3. This chain's CDR3 is CASSISGRANEQFF. The DNA for the CDR3 is TGTGCCAGCAGTATTAGCGGGAGGGCCAATGAGCAGTTCTTC.

V is TRBV7-9 and J is TRBJ2-7, with 7 bases lining up with TRBD1. The CDR3 has 14 residues. After removal of 4 bases from V and 3 bases from J, the junction contained 6 bases not matched to a gene. Germline V CDR1 and CDR2: SEHNR, FQNEAQ (reference sequence). In DNA, the CDR3 is TGTGCCAGCAGCTCCCTCCCAGGGGGCTACGAGCAGTACTTC. It translates to CASSSLPGGYEQYF.

The chain joins TRBV27 to TRBJ2-2; TRBD2 matches 14 bases. Germline V lookup: CDR1 MNHEY, CDR2 SMNVEV (reference sequence). This CDR3 region has 14 residues. The J segment lost 6 bases and the V segment lost 10 bases, leaving 4 bases of the junction unmatched. The CDR3 DNA is TGTGCCACCGGGACTAGCGGGAGTCCCGGGGAGCTGTTTTTT. This translates into CATGTSGSPGELFF.

The chain carries TRBV19 and TRBJ1-1; TRBD1 might be the D (6 bases). Germline-derived CDR1 and CDR2 are LNHDA and SQIVND (reference sequence). The CDR3 is made up of 13 amino acids. The V and J ends lost 6 bases and 9 bases respectively, with 17 bases between them. DNA of the CDR3: TGTGCCAGTAGCTCTACAGGGCGGGTCAAAGCTTTCTTT. Amino acid sequence: CASSSTGRVKAFF.

This clone was seen only a few times. The chain employs TRBV5-8 and TRBJ1-4, with D hard to call. Germline V lookup: CDR1 SGHTS, CDR2 YDEGEE. Deletions cut 4 bases from V and 14 bases from J, with 15 bases between. The CDR3 extends over 12 amino acids. The CDR3, as DNA: TGTGCCAGCAGCGGGAGACCGCCCTGGCTGTTTTTT. Amino acid sequence: CASSGRPPWLFF.

The rearrangement joins TRBV2 to TRBJ2-3; no firm D call. With 0 bases removed from V and 10 bases from J, the gap between germline ends came to 14 bases. Germline CDR1 and CDR2: SNHLY and FYNNEI. The CDR3 contains 14 residues. CDR3 loop: CASSEALPGLAQYF. In DNA form, the CDR3 reads TGTGCCAGCAGTGAAGCGCTTCCGGGTTTAGCGCAGTATTTT.